These 32 T cell receptor beta chains originate from one sample sequenced in a study of T-cell memory formation after mild COVID-19. Using its own MiXCR run on the 5' RACE reads, TCRdb lists one record per CDR3 protein. This table has some 250,000 distinct CDR3 sequences, roughly a tenth appearing once. Sequencing input: PBMCs or a T cell subset sorted from them (not recorded which). These receptors all stem from a man younger than 35 who had mild COVID-19 (a few samples of this study predate the infection). Cell type and time point are not known.

CDR3 loop: CASSLGVRDTEAFF. CDR3 coding DNA: TGCGCCAGCAGCTTGGGCGTTAGGGACACTGAAGCTTTCTTT. The chain uses TRBV5-1 and TRBJ1-1, with D unresolved. V lost 0 bases and J 3 bases, leaving 9 bases between the germline ends. The CDR3 covers 14 residues. Germline assignment: CDR1 SGHRS and CDR2 YFSETQ.

The chain has TRBV5-1 and TRBJ1-2; no firm D call. Germline values: CDR1 SGHRS, CDR2 YFSETQ. V dropped 0 bases and J dropped 1 base, with 13 bases sitting between them. This CDR3 region has 16 residues. The CDR3 DNA sequence: TGCGCCAGCAGCTTGGGGCTCCTCCCCGATAACTATGGCTACACCTTC. It translates to CASSLGLLPDNYGYTF.

This clonotype showed up many times. The CDR3 sequence: CASIAGENTEAFF. The CDR3 coding sequence is TGTGCCAGCATTGCTGGGGAGAACACTGAAGCTTTCTTT. V is TRBV12-3 or TRBV12-4 and J is TRBJ1-1, with D unclear. Trimming shortened V by 7 bases and J by 1 base, and 10 bases separated the two germline ends. This CDR3 spans 13 amino acids.

The gene calls are TRBV12-3 or TRBV12-4 and TRBJ2-7; D remains ambiguous. Trimming left V 5 bases short and J 6 bases short, with 8 bases between. The length of the CDR3 is 11 residues. This CDR3 is CASSVLGEQYF. CDR3 bases: TGTGCCAGCAGTGTGCTCGGCGAGCAGTACTTC.

This clonotype was counted only a few times. The chain uses TRBV12-3 or TRBV12-4 and TRBJ2-1, with 8 bases matching TRBD2. The CDR3 totals 16 residues. Losses at the gene ends were 6 bases for V and 0 bases for J; bases not matched to a gene: 7. CDR3 DNA: TGTGCCAGCAGCCCAAAGAGCGGGAGCTCCTACAATGAGCAGTTCTTC. This translates into CASSPKSGSSYNEQFF.

The CDR3 spells CASSQDAGQLSNQPQHF. CDR3 nucleotides: TGCGCCAGCAGCCAAGATGCAGGGCAACTGAGCAATCAGCCCCAGCATTTT. J is TRBJ1-5 and V is TRBV4-1, with TRBD1 as a possible D gene (5 bases). CDR1 is MGHRA, CDR2 YSYEKL, per germline. The CDR3 loop spans 17 amino acids. V was pared by 0 bases and J by 1 base, with 13 bases between.

This clonotype was observed a handful of times. This rearrangement joins TRBV5-1 to TRBJ1-6; D call uncertain. CDR3 length: 16 residues. V lost 0 bases to trimming and J lost 14 bases, with 21 bases between them. The germline V gene encodes CDR1 SGHRS and CDR2 YFSETQ. In DNA, the CDR3 is TGCGCCAGCAGCTTGGGATTGTTGGATACTCTTCGGGCCCTCCACTTT. Amino acid sequence: CASSLGLLDTLRALHF.

The chain combines TRBV20-1 with TRBJ2-5, with 10 bases that match TRBD2. V dropped 4 bases and J dropped 5; count of bases not matched to a gene: 7. The length of the CDR3 is 14 residues. Germline V gives CDR1 DFQATT, CDR2 SNEGSKA (reference sequence). Here the CDR3 reads CSAKRTSGSETQYF. CDR3 sequence (DNA): TGCAGTGCTAAACGGACTAGCGGTAGCGAGACCCAGTACTTC.

This clonotype was found a few times. The rearrangement uses TRBV18 and TRBJ2-3; weak D call: TRBD1 (5 bases). Trimming pared 4 bases from V and 6 bases from J, leaving 14 bases between. Germline loops: CDR1 KGHSH, CDR2 LQKENI. This CDR3 is 14 amino acids long. In nucleotides, the CDR3 is TGTGCCAGCTCACGTCTCCAGGGCGTGGATACGCAGTATTTT. Its translation: CASSRLQGVDTQYF.

This clonotype has more than one count but fewer than ten. The rearrangement joins TRBV7-9 to TRBJ2-1; no reliable D call. V lost 4 bases to trimming and J lost 6 bases, with 16 bases between them. This CDR3 comprises 15 residues. The germline CDR1 and CDR2 sequences are SEHNR and FQNEAQ (reference sequence). CDR3 in DNA: TGTGCCAGCAGCTCCATATCCCGTACCGGCAATGAGCAGTTCTTC. Translation gives CASSSISRTGNEQFF.

The CDR3 nucleotides are TGCGCCAGCAGCTCAGAGACAGGGTTTCTTGGCTATGGCTACACCTTC. Translation gives CASSSETGFLGYGYTF. J is TRBJ1-2 and V is TRBV5-1; TRBD1 aligns across 7 bases. CDR1 SGHRS and CDR2 YFSETQ come from the germline V gene. V lost 3 bases and J lost 4; bases outside the gene matches: 12. The CDR3 is 16 residues long.

The chain employs TRBV7-9 and TRBJ2-2; the D gene is possibly TRBD1 (7 bases). This CDR3 spans 14 amino acids. Germline V gene sequence: CDR1 SEHNR, CDR2 FQNEAQ (reference sequence). The V gene lost 5 bases and the J gene lost 7 bases, with 14 bases spanning the gap. The CDR3 sequence: CASSKQGRIGELFF. CDR3 sequence (DNA): TGTGCCAGCAGCAAACAGGGGAGGATCGGGGAGCTGTTTTTT.

The sample holds many counts of this clonotype. V is TRBV7-2 and J is TRBJ2-4; weak D call: TRBD1 (7 bases). Germline values: CDR1 SGHTA, CDR2 FQGNSA. The CDR3 extends over 13 amino acids. With 0 bases removed from V and 9 bases from J, the gap between germline ends came to 9 bases. CDR3 sequence (DNA): TGTGCCAGCAGCTTAGCCCAGGGGGGCATTCAGTACTTC. It encodes CASSLAQGGIQYF. Drawing the rest from reference TRBV7-2 and TRBJ2-4, the complete variable domain is GAGVSQSPSNKVTEKGKDVELRCDPISGHTALYWYRQSLGQGLEFLIYFQGNSAPDKSGLPSDRFSAERTGGSVSTLTIQRTQQEDSAVYLCASSLAQGGIQYFGAGTRLSVL.

The chain employs TRBV19 and TRBJ2-5, with 10 bases identical to TRBD1. Germline V CDR1 and CDR2: LNHDA, SQIVND (reference sequence). This CDR3 is built from 18 residues. The V and J ends lost 10 bases and 5 bases, in that order; junction bases with no gene match: 22. DNA of the CDR3: TGTGCCACCTCACCCGGGACAGGGGTTAGCCCGACGCGGGAGACCCAGTACTTC. Translating it yields CATSPGTGVSPTRETQYF.

J is TRBJ1-1 and V is TRBV5-6; TRBD1 matches 7 bases. Trimming took 5 bases from V and 2 from J; bases not matched to a gene: 3. The length of the CDR3 is 13 residues. The germline V gene encodes CDR1 SGHDT and CDR2 YYEEEE. The CDR3 here is CASRTGTNTEAFF. The CDR3 DNA reads TGTGCCAGCAGGACAGGGACCAACACTGAAGCTTTCTTT.

This clonotype was observed a handful of times. The chain joins TRBV20-1 to TRBJ2-2; D remains ambiguous. CDR1 and CDR2 from the germline V gene are DFQATT and SNEGSKA (reference sequence). The germline V and J ends were trimmed by 3 bases and 6 bases, with 5 bases remaining between them. This CDR3 has 11 amino acids. The CDR3: CSARAAGELFF. CDR3 DNA: TGCAGTGCTAGGGCGGCCGGGGAGCTGTTTTTT.

This clonotype was seen more than once but under ten times. The chain uses TRBV7-9 and TRBJ2-6; the D is unclear. Germline V gives CDR1 SEHNR, CDR2 FQNEAQ (reference sequence). The CDR3 runs to 15 residues. V lost 4 bases to trimming and J lost 4 bases, with 11 bases between them. The CDR3 nucleotides read TGTGCCAGCAGCTCTATAGGCTCAGGGGCCAACGTCCTGACTTTC. This codes for CASSSIGSGANVLTF.

This clonotype was seen only a few times. V usage is TRBV28 and J usage is TRBJ2-1, with TRBD1 identical over 9 bases. The CDR3 length is 13 residues. CDR1 and CDR2 from the germline V gene are MDHEN and SYDVKM. The junction had 1 base not matched to a gene; V was cut back by 6 bases and J by 4 bases. In DNA form, the CDR3 reads TGTGCCAGCAGGGGACAGGGATACAATGAGCAGTTCTTC. This translates into CASRGQGYNEQFF.

This chain uses TRBV9 with TRBJ2-5; D not resolved. The CDR3 runs 15 residues. V was clipped by 0 bases and J by 7 bases, with 16 bases between them. From germline, CDR1 is SGDLS and CDR2 YYNGEE. For the CDR3, the DNA is TGTGCCAGCAGCGTAGGGTGGGCTTGGGGTTGGACCCAGTACTTC. Amino acid sequence: CASSVGWAWGWTQYF.

This clonotype occurred a few times. The J gene is TRBJ2-1, the V gene TRBV24-1; 14 bases map to TRBD2. Looked up from germline, CDR1 is KGHDR and CDR2 is SFDVKD. The CDR3 is 13 amino acids. V trimming: 5 bases; J trimming: 10 bases; junction bases outside the gene matches: 0. For the CDR3, the DNA is TGTGCCACCAGTGGACTAGCGGGGGGGGAGCAGTTCTTC. This translates into CATSGLAGGEQFF.

There are a few counts of this clonotype. The chain links TRBV11-2 to TRBJ1-2, with D possibly matching TRBD1 (5 bases). V was cut by 6 bases and J by 8 bases, with 22 bases left in between. The CDR3 extends over 15 amino acids. Germline CDR1 reads SGHAT; CDR2 reads FQNNGV. CDR3 loop: CASRRPAQGQGGYTF. CDR3 in DNA: TGTGCCAGCAGACGCCCCGCCCAGGGCCAAGGAGGCTACACCTTC.

In this sample, this clonotype turned up a few times. J is TRBJ1-5 and V is TRBV7-2; D remains unclear. The CDR3 runs to 15 residues. In germline, CDR1 is SGHTA, CDR2 FQGNSA. The ends were cut back, 5 bases at V and 2 bases at J, with 13 bases in the middle. The CDR3 region has the DNA TGTGCCAGCAGCCGAACACCCCGGGGCAATCAGCCCCAGCATTTT. Translating it yields CASSRTPRGNQPQHF.

This clonotype was counted only a few times. The V gene is TRBV5-6, the J gene TRBJ2-7, with D possibly matching TRBD2 (6 bases). Germline loops: CDR1 SGHDT, CDR2 YYEEEE. CDR3 length: 14 amino acids. V was trimmed by 6 bases and J by 6 bases, leaving 19 bases between them. The CDR3 spells CASNPMGGSAEQYV. The CDR3 coding sequence is TGTGCCAGCAACCCCATGGGGGGTTCGGCCGAGCAGTACGTC.

This clonotype was picked up a small number of times. J is TRBJ2-7 and V is TRBV29-1, with 7 bases fitting TRBD2. V shed 3 bases and J 2 bases; nucleotides not matched to a gene: 7. CDR3 length: 14 residues. CDR1 is SQVTM, CDR2 ANQGSEA, per germline. CDR3 amino acids: CSVEGLAETYEQYF. The CDR3 coding sequence is TGCAGCGTTGAGGGGCTAGCGGAGACCTACGAGCAGTACTTC.

The sample holds a few counts of this clonotype. This sequence joins TRBV7-2 and TRBJ2-5; 9 bases align to TRBD1. Germline lookup yields CDR1 SGHTA and CDR2 FQGNSA. This CDR3 has 14 amino acids. V lost 6 bases to trimming and J lost 5 bases; unmatched junction nucleotides: 7. The CDR3 DNA follows: TGTGCCAGCAGTACGGACAGGGGATGGGAGACCCAGTACTTC. Protein product: CASSTDRGWETQYF.

The chain is built from TRBV3-1 and TRBJ1-1, with D possibly matching TRBD1 (5 bases). Germline assignment: CDR1 LGHDT and CDR2 YNNKEL (reference sequence). Trimming left V 4 bases short and J 5 bases short, with 8 bases between. This CDR3 has 12 residues. Written as DNA, the CDR3 is TGTGCCAGCAGCCGGGGGGATACTGAAGCTTTCTTT. Translated, it gives CASSRGDTEAFF.

The CDR3 coding sequence is TGTGCCAGCAGCTTGAAGGGGGGACTAGCGGAGCAGTACGTC. Translating gives CASSLKGGLAEQYV. The chain is built from TRBV5-4 and TRBJ2-7, with TRBD2 matching 10 bases. V shed 1 base, J shed 7 bases, and the junction held 5 bases outside the gene matches. Germline V CDR1 and CDR2: SGHNT, YYREEE (reference sequence). This CDR3 is 14 amino acids long.

The rearrangement joins TRBV7-2 to TRBJ2-7; D tentatively fits TRBD1 or TRBD2 (5 bases each). Germline CDR1 and CDR2: SGHTA and FQGNSA. The V end lost 3 bases, the J end lost 8 bases, and 14 bases lay between the germline ends. This CDR3 is 13 amino acids long. The CDR3 loop is CASSFNGAGKQYV. The DNA of the CDR3 is TGTGCCAGCAGCTTTAATGGGGCCGGGAAGCAGTACGTC.

This clonotype showed up just a few times. The limits of the CDR3 on the DNA are not certain, so only TCRdb's listed CDR3 is given. This chain links TRBV28 with TRBJ2-4; TRBD1 was called by the table and not checked on the DNA. Termini included, the CDR3 measures 14 amino acids. Germline loops: CDR1 MDHEN, CDR2 SYDVKM. The CDR3 is CASSSSGQGHIQYF.

This clonotype was counted a few times. V and J are TRBV24-1 and TRBJ2-5; the D call may be TRBD1 or TRBD2 (5 bases each). This CDR3 spans 15 amino acids. With 4 bases removed from V and 4 bases from J, the gap between germline ends came to 15 bases. Germline lookup yields CDR1 KGHDR and CDR2 SFDVKD. The CDR3: CATSETGAWGETQYF. The CDR3 DNA sequence: TGTGCCACCAGTGAAACCGGGGCCTGGGGAGAGACCCAGTACTTC.

This clonotype has a handful of counts. The V call is TRBV27, the J call TRBJ1-3; unclear D gene. This CDR3 is built from 15 residues. V was pared by 4 bases and J by 0 bases, with 10 bases between. CDR1 and CDR2 (germline): MNHEY, SMNVEV (reference sequence). The CDR3 bases are TGTGCCAGCAGTTCCCTCTTCCACTCTGGAAACACCATATATTTT. This translates into CASSSLFHSGNTIYF.

This clonotype was counted at least ten times. The CDR3 DNA sequence: TGTGCCAGCAGCTCCAGACCTGGCCTAGCCAAAAACATTCAGTACTTC. It yields the protein CASSSRPGLAKNIQYF. This chain joins TRBV7-9 and TRBJ2-4; D unresolved. Between the trimmed V and J ends, which lost 4 bases and 0 bases, there was a span of 13 bases. The CDR3 is 16 residues long. CDR1 SEHNR and CDR2 FQNEAQ come from the germline V gene (reference sequence).